Below, 20 T cell receptor beta chains from the same sample are listed, as sequenced in a study of spatial heterogeneity in lung cancer. The time point here: sample taken at primary tumor resection. Unsorted whole RNA from tumor, nontumor lung or frozen PBMC underwent sequencing. TCRdb reprocessed the 5' RACE reads via MiXCR and lists one record per CDR3 protein. In the table there are 25,000 or so distinct CDR3 sequences, roughly 13% of which are singletons. This specimen consisted of PBMCs, obtained at surgery. These receptors all stem from a female donor with early-stage non-small cell lung cancer.

The genes are TRBV9 and TRBJ1-1; 9 bases map to TRBD1. V was pared by 2 bases and J by 5 bases, with 4 bases of the junction left unmatched. CDR1 and CDR2 from the germline V gene are SGDLS and YYNGEE. The CDR3 sequence is 14 residues long. The CDR3 region has the DNA TGTGCCAGCAGCGTCGGGACAGGGTCGACTGAAGCTTTCTTT. Translated: CASSVGTGSTEAFF.

This clonotype has at least ten counts. V and J are TRBV7-2 and TRBJ1-1, with D maybe TRBD1 (6 bases). CDR3 length: 14 residues. Germline V CDR1 and CDR2: SGHTA, FQGNSA. V lost 1 base and J lost 1, with 7 bases in between. The DNA of the CDR3 is TGTGCCAGCAGCTTAGTGGGGGCGAACACTGAAGCTTTCTTT. It is translated as CASSLVGANTEAFF.

There are many counts of this clonotype. The V and J genes are TRBV6-2 or TRBV6-3 and TRBJ2-1; 7 bases are a match to TRBD1. J gave up 2 bases and V 6 bases, and 16 bases lay outside the gene matches. This CDR3 is built from 18 residues. Per germline, CDR1 MNHEY and CDR2 SVGEGT. CDR3: CASRPAQGYLTPYNEQFF. The DNA for the CDR3 is TGTGCCAGCAGGCCAGCACAGGGGTATCTGACCCCCTACAATGAGCAGTTCTTC.

This chain joins TRBV7-2 and TRBJ1-4; 7 nucleotides agree with TRBD1. Germline V lookup: CDR1 SGHTA, CDR2 FQGNSA. V shed 5 bases, J shed 7 bases, and the junction held 13 bases outside the gene matches. CDR3 size: 16 residues. The CDR3 sequence: CASSLVPGQKVEKLFF. The CDR3 nucleotides are TGTGCCAGCAGCCTAGTACCGGGACAGAAGGTTGAAAAACTGTTTTTT.

This clonotype was seen repeatedly, ten times or more. The gene calls are TRBV20-1 and TRBJ1-1, with D unresolved. Trimming took off 5 bases at V and 1 base at J, with 17 bases between the two ends. Per the germline V gene, CDR1 is DFQATT and CDR2 is SNEGSKA (reference sequence). CDR3 length: 15 residues. CDR3 in amino acids: CSAATAGPTNTEAFF. For the CDR3, the DNA is TGCAGTGCTGCGACGGCCGGCCCTACGAACACTGAAGCTTTCTTT.

This rearrangement joins TRBV5-1 to TRBJ2-3; 12 nucleotides match TRBD2. Losses at the gene ends were 2 bases for V and 1 base for J; bases not matched to a gene: 2. The length of the CDR3 is 16 residues. Germline lookup yields CDR1 SGHRS and CDR2 YFSETQ. This chain's CDR3 is CASSFRLAGGTDTQYF. DNA of the CDR3: TGCGCCAGCAGCTTTCGACTAGCGGGAGGCACAGATACGCAGTATTTT. The full variable domain, in which reference TRBV5-1 and TRBJ2-3 provide the parts outside the CDR3, is KAGVTQTPRYLIKTRGQQVTLSCSPISGHRSVSWYQQTPGQGLQFLFEYFSETQRNKGNFPGRFSGRQFSNSRSEMNVSTLELGDSALYLCASSFRLAGGTDTQYFGPGTRLTVL.

This clonotype has at least ten counts. The chain recombines TRBV12-3 or TRBV12-4 with TRBJ1-1; perhaps TRBD1 as D (6 bases). The CDR3 contains 15 residues. Trimming cost V 3 bases and J 5 bases, with 16 bases left between them. This CDR3 reads CASSFLGGAGTEAFF. In nucleotides, the CDR3 is TGTGCCAGCAGTTTCTTGGGGGGCGCAGGGACTGAAGCTTTCTTT.

By sample fraction, this clonotype is medium-sized. The genes are TRBV7-2 and TRBJ1-2; D not certain. Germline V lookup: CDR1 SGHTA, CDR2 FQGNSA. Between the trimmed V and J ends, which lost 3 bases and 4 bases, there was a span of 9 bases. The CDR3 runs to 13 residues. CDR3 sequence reads: CASSLDGFYGYTF. The CDR3 DNA reads TGTGCCAGCAGCTTGGACGGCTTCTATGGCTACACCTTC.

This clonotype occurred many times. This chain links TRBV3-1 with TRBJ2-7; no clear D gene. Germline V gene sequence: CDR1 LGHDT, CDR2 YNNKEL (reference sequence). CDR3 size: 12 residues. Trimming left V 2 bases short and J 6 bases short, with 8 bases between. CDR3 loop: CASSQSVGEQYV. Written as DNA, the CDR3 is TGTGCCAGCAGCCAATCGGTCGGCGAGCAGTACGTC.

There are many counts of this clonotype. This chain connects TRBV4-3 to TRBJ2-5; D remains ambiguous. The CDR3 length is 15 residues. Germline V gene sequence: CDR1 LGHNA, CDR2 YSLEER. V dropped 0 bases and J dropped 5 bases, with 13 bases sitting between them. The CDR3 DNA reads TGCGCCAGCAGCCAAGATAGGAGACCCCGTGAGACCCAGTACTTC. Translating gives CASSQDRRPRETQYF.

This clonotype was counted at least ten times. This chain links TRBV27 with TRBJ2-6; D gene uncertain. The V gene's germline CDR1 is MNHEY and CDR2 SMNVEV (reference sequence). Trimming pared 9 bases from V and 0 bases from J, leaving 12 bases between. The CDR3 has 15 residues. The CDR3: CASLSPSSGANVLTF. For the CDR3, the DNA is TGTGCCAGTCTTTCACCTAGCTCTGGGGCCAACGTCCTGACTTTC.

The sample holds many counts of this clonotype. This sequence joins TRBV12-3 or TRBV12-4 and TRBJ1-4; 8 nucleotides line up with TRBD1. The CDR3 consists of 15 residues. V trimming: 7 bases; J trimming: 10 bases; junction bases outside the gene matches: 14. The CDR3, as DNA: TGTGCCAGCACCTTTAGGGGCGGGACAGGTGGAAAACTGTTTTTT. Protein sequence: CASTFRGGTGGKLFF.

As regards this clonotype: Since a much larger clone is just one base distant, this may be a read error. J is TRBJ2-7 and V is TRBV2; TRBD2 agrees at 11 bases. CDR1 SNHLY and CDR2 FYNNEI come from the germline V gene. V trimming: 2 bases; J trimming: 5 bases; junction bases outside the gene matches: 11. This CDR3 has 17 amino acids. This CDR3 is CASSERRSGGGIHEQYV. CDR3 nucleotide sequence: TGTGCCAGCAGTGAACGCCGTAGCGGGGGGGGAATCCACGAGCAGTACGTC.

This clonotype was seen repeatedly, ten times or more. V gene TRBV7-2 combines with J gene TRBJ2-2; TRBD2 matches 8 bases. Trimming at V came to 4 bases and at J to 5 bases, leaving 6 bases not matched to a gene. This CDR3 comprises 15 residues. Germline CDR1 SGHTA, CDR2 FQGNSA. The CDR3 is CASSSLGLGTGELFF. The CDR3, as DNA: TGTGCCAGCAGCTCCCTGGGACTAGGGACCGGGGAGCTGTTTTTT.

The rearrangement links TRBV27 to TRBJ1-5; maybe TRBD1 (6 bases). V was pared by 5 bases and J by 0 bases, with 11 bases between. Germline CDR1 MNHEY, CDR2 SMNVEV (reference sequence). The CDR3 is made up of 15 amino acids. The CDR3 DNA is TGTGCCAGCAGTCCCGACAGGAATAGCAATCAGCCCCAGCATTTT. It translates to CASSPDRNSNQPQHF.

This clonotype was found many times. The chain uses TRBV4-3 and TRBJ2-3; TRBD2 matches 10 bases. The CDR3 runs 16 residues. Trimming removed 0 bases from V and 5 bases from J; junction bases left unmatched: 5. CDR1 and CDR2 (germline): LGHNA, YSLEER. CDR3 nucleotide sequence: TGCGCCAGCAGCCAAGAAGCGGGGGGGCCCCTAGATACGCAGTATTTT. This sequence encodes CASSQEAGGPLDTQYF.

At least ten counts were recorded for this clonotype. The CDR3 DNA sequence: TGTGCCAGCAGCTTGATGCCTGGGGTGGCCAGCTCCTACAATGAGCAGTTCTTC. It specifies CASSLMPGVASSYNEQFF. The V call is TRBV5-4, the J call TRBJ2-1, with D unclear. This CDR3 has 18 residues. V lost 1 base and J lost 0, with 17 bases in between. Per the germline V gene, CDR1 is SGHNT and CDR2 is YYREEE (reference sequence).

This clonotype appeared many times. V usage is TRBV27 and J usage is TRBJ1-3; maybe TRBD1 (6 bases). The CDR3 runs 14 residues. The ends were cut back, 6 bases at V and 2 bases at J, with 11 bases in the middle. Germline values: CDR1 MNHEY, CDR2 SMNVEV (reference sequence). DNA for the CDR3: TGTGCCAGCAGGCAAGGGGGGGCTGGAAACACCATATATTTT. This translates into CASRQGGAGNTIYF.

The sample holds many counts of this clonotype. This chain connects TRBV12-3 or TRBV12-4 to TRBJ1-5; D not certain. The CDR3 consists of 14 residues. With 3 bases removed from V and 3 bases from J, the gap between germline ends came to 9 bases. The CDR3 loop is CASSFPGNNQPQHF. The CDR3 DNA reads TGTGCCAGCAGTTTTCCGGGAAACAATCAGCCCCAGCATTTT.

V gene TRBV29-1 combines with J gene TRBJ2-3; D remains unclear. This CDR3 comprises 17 residues. Germline CDR1 reads SQVTM; CDR2 reads ANQGSEA. Trimming took off 5 bases at V and 0 bases at J, with 21 bases between the two ends. CDR3 sequence (DNA): TGCAGCGTTATTTGGGTTTGGGTCCTACCTAGCACAGATACGCAGTATTTT. As protein: CSVIWVWVLPSTDTQYF.